This T cell receptor beta chain originates from a study of T cell responses to AZD1222 COVID-19 vaccine (dated by TCRdb to 2020 to 2023). Study-wide context: TCR sequencing was performed for 230 to 250 trial participants, of whom approximately 200 were given two doses of AZD1222 and around 25 were given two doses of MenACWY control vaccine. Trial participants were enrolled by age into 18-55, 56-69 and 70-plus year subgroups, with around 150, 28 and 57 TCR-sequenced participants respectively. Broader findings and caveats from the paper: In the small 56-69-year group, the increase in depth fell short of significance, most likely because of low power. CD4 TCRs associated with the vaccine covered the entire spike protein, and the dominant responses were in regions 160-218 and 743-854. Most participants were white British and females outnumbered males, and the authors suggested that clonal diversity may have been underestimated. Nearly half of unique spike-specific TCRs reportedly recognized epitopes outside regions mutated in the B.1.351 and B.1.1.7 variants. A significant rise in spike-specific TCR breadth and depth was observed after two AZD1222 doses relative to day 0 and relative to MenACWY recipients. Conclusions about previously exposed vaccinees are limited because only five to seven AZD1222 recipients were SARS-CoV-2 seropositive at baseline. Because no day 14 peak-response samples were available, the repertoires could be characterized only after the peak T cell response.

The CDR3 regions of human TCRbeta chains were analyzed by immunosequencing. The published analysis was carried out like this. TCRs in the repertoires were matched against a reference library of SARS-CoV-2-specific TCRs that had been generated with the MIRA antigen-specificity platform. Breadth was defined as the fraction of unique TCRs that were SARS-CoV-2-associated. Depth was defined as the fraction of total T cells that were SARS-CoV-2-associated. Using the MIRA data, every spike-specific TCR was mapped to the spike region that the TCR reacted to and assigned to either a CD4 or a CD8 class. Log10-transformed breadth and depth values were compared by one-way ANOVA with Sidak's multiple comparisons tests. What TCRdb holds here is the immuneACCESS table cut down to in-frame rearrangements. Part of the clones is not present; checked against another copy, under half of the missing clones reflect an unresolved V gene, and the others are unexplained. The DNA was the basis for D and trimming; V, J and clone size are from that table. Within this sample are roughly 150,000 clones, with 88% of them counted one time only. The ten top clones hold 3% to 3.5% of the sample.

Read against the paper, the sample's time point label means: about 28 days (+/-7) after the second vaccine dose. AZD1222 recipients whose second dose came at about 4 weeks and those whose second dose came at about 12 weeks were combined into one group, since spike-specific TCR depth and breadth did not differ between the two schedules. Vaccinee samples came from UK trials COV001 and COV002, including a single-blind randomized controlled phase 2/3 trial of AZD1222 (ChAdOx1 nCoV-19) in healthy adults. For TCRbeta chain sequencing, PBMC samples from trial participants were taken at day 0 and at day 28 after the second dose. About this clone itself: The target of this receptor is not known. One base away there is no much larger clone; base qualities are not given.

As encoded in the germline V gene, CDR1 is SGHTA while CDR2 is FQGTGA. V is clipped by 2 bases and J by 3 bases, and the sequence between their germline boundaries is 10 bases long. The CDR3 has 15 amino acids, counting the end cysteine and phenylalanine. Only the CDR3 DNA is retained, 45 bases long and in frame from the first base. The TCR sequence derives from an adult who received the AZD1222 COVID-19 vaccine. The rearrangement combines TRBV7-3 with TRBJ2-2; too little of a D gene remains to name it. The sample in question was peripheral blood, obtained 28 days after the second AZD1222 dose. CDR3 loop: CASSLGSWYTGELFF. The sequenced DNA is TGTGCCAGCAGCTTAGGGTCCTGGTACACCGGGGAGCTGTTTTTT.